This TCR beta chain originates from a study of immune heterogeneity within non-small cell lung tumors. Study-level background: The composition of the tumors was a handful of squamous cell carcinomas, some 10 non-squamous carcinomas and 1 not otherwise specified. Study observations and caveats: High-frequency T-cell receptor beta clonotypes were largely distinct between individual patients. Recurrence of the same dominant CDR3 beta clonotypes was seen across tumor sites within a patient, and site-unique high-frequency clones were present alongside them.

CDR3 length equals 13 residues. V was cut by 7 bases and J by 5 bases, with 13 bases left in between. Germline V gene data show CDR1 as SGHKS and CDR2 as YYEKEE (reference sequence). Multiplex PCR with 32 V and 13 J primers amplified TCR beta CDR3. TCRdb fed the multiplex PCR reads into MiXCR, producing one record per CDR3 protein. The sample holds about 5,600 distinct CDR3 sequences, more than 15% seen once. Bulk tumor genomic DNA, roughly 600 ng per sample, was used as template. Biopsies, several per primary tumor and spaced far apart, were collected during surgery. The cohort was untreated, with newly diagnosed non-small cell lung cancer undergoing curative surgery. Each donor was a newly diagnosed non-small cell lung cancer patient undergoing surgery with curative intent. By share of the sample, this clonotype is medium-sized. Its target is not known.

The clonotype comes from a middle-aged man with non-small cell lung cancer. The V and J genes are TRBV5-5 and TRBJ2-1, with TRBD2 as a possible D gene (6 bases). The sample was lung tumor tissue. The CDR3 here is CASAGGDNNEQFF. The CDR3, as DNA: TGTGCCAGCGCCGGCGGGGATAACAATGAGCAGTTCTTC.